This TCR beta chain appears in the sequencing data of a study of T cell clonotyping in hematopoietic cell transplantation. Across the study: Recipients' pretransplant samples followed cytoreduction.

This clone was observed a few times. The antigen is not known. Generated by immunoSEQ multiplex PCR, the TCRdb table keeps only in-frame clones and is missing some. Found here are 4,000 to 5,500 clones, under 35% of them singletons; the top ten hold 17%. Described time point: recipient sample about 28 days before transplant, after cytoreduction. Whole-study findings and limits: Graft donor and pretransplant recipient Inverse Simpson Index values predicted broader posttransplant TCR diversity. After transplant, recipient diversity fell while pathologically expanded clonotypes grew through day 180.

Trimming pared 8 bases from V and 2 bases from J, leaving 13 bases between. CDR1 and CDR2 (germline): MNHEY, SVGAGI. The length of the CDR3 is 13 residues. The source of this sequence is a man between 45 and 60 years old with myelofibrosis. Some clones in this sample may be carry-over from other donors' samples. Sequencing used peripheral blood mononuclear cells, obtained before stem cell transplant. The V gene is TRBV6-5, the J gene TRBJ2-7; D possibly corresponds to TRBD1 (6 bases). The CDR3 sequence is CASGRDTPYEQYF. The CDR3 nucleotides read TGTGCCAGCGGCCGGGACACCCCCTACGAGCAGTACTTC.